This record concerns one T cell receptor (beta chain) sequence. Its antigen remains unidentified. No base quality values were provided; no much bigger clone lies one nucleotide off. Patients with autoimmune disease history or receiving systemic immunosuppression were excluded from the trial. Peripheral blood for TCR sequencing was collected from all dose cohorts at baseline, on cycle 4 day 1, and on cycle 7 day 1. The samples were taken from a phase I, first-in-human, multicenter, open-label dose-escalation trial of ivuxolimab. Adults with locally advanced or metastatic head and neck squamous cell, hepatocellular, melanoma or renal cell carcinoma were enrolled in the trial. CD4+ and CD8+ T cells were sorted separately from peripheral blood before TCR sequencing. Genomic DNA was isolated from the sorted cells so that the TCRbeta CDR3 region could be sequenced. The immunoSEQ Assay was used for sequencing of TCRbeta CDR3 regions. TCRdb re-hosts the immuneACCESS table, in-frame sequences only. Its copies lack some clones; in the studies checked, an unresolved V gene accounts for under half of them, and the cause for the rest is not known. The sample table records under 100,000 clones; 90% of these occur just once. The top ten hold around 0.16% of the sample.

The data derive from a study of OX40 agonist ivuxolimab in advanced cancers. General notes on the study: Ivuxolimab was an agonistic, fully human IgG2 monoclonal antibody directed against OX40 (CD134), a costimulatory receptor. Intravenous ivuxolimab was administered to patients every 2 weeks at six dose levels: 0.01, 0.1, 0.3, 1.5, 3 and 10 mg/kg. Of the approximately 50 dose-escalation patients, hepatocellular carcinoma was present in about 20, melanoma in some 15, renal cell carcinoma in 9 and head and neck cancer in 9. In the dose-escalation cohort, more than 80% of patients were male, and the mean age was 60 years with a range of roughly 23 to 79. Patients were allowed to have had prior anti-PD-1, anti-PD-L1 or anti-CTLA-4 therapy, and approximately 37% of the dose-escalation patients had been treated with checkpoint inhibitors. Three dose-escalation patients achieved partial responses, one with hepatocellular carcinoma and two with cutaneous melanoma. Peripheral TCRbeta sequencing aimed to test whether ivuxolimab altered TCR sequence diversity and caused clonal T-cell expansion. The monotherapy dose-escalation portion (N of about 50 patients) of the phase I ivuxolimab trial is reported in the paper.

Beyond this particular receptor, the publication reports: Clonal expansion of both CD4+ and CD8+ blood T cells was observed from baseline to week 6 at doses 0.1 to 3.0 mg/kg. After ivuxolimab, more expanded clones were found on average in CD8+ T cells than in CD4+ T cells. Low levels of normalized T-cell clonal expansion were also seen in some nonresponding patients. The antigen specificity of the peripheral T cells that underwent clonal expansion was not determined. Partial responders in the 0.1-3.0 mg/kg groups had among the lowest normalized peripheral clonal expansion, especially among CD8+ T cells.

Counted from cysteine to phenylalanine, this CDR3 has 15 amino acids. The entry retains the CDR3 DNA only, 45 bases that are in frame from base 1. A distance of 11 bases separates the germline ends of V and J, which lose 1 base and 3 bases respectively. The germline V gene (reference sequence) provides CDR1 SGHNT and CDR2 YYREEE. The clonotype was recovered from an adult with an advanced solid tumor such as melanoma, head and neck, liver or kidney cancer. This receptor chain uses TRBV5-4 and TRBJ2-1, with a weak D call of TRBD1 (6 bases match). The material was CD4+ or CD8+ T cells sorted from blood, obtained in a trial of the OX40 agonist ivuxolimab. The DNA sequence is TGTGCCAGCAGCTTGTCACAGGGAATCTACAATGAGCAGTTCTTC. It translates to CASSLSQGIYNEQFF.